This TCR beta chain was documented in a study of shared clonotypes between healthy human individuals. Study-level background: A few men and a couple of women, aged 18 to 49, were donors.

Assay: immunoSEQ multiplex PCR; the TCRdb copy retains only in-frame clones and omits some. The data hold about 1.1 million clones, with about 80% observed a single time. The CDR3 contains 14 residues. V lost 1 base to trimming and J lost 1 base, with 8 bases between them. The germline CDR1 and CDR2 sequences are SGHKS and YYEKEE (reference sequence). Ten or more counts support this clone. The sequence was obtained from a man aged 18 to 29 in good health. Some clones in this sample may be carry-over from other donors' samples. Material for sequencing was memory CD4+ T cells from PBMCs. Subset here: CD45RA-negative fraction. The J gene is TRBJ1-1, the V gene TRBV5-5, with D uncertain. The CDR3 loop is CASSLLFRNTEAFF. Written as DNA, the CDR3 is TGTGCCAGCAGCTTGTTGTTCAGGAACACTGAAGCTTTCTTT.